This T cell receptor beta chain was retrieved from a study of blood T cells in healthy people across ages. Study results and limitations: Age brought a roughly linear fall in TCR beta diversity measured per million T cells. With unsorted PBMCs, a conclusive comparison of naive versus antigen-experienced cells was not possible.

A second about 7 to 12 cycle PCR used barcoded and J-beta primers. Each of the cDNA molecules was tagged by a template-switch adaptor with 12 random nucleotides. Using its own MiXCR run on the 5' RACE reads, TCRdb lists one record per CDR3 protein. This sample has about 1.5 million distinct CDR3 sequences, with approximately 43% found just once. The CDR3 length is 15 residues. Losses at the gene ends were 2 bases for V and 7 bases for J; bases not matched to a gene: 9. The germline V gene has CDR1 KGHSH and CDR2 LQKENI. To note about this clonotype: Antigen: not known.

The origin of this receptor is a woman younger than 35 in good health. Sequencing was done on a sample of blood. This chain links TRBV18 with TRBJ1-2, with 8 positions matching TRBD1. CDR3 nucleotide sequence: TGTGCCAGCTCACCAAGGACAGGGAGAGAAACTGGCTACACCTTC. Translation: CASSPRTGRETGYTF. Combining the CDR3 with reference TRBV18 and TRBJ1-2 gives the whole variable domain NAGVMQNPRHLVRRRGQEARLRCSPMKGHSHVYWYRQLPEEGLKFMVYLQKENIIDESGMPKERFSAEFPKEGPSILRIQQVVRGDSAAYFCASSPRTGRETGYTFGSGTRLTVV.